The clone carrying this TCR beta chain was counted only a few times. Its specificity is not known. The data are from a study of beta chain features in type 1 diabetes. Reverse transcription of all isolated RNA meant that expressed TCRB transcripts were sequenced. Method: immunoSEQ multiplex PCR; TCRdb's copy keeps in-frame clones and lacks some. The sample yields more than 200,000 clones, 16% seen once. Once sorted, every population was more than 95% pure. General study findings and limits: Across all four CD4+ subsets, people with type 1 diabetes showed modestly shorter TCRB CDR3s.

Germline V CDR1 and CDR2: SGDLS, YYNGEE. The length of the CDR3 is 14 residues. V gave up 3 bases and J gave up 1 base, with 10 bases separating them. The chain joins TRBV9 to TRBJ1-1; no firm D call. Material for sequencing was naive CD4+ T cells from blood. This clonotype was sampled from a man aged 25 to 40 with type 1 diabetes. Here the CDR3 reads CASSATGANTEAFF. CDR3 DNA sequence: TGTGCCAGCAGCGCTACGGGAGCGAACACTGAAGCTTTCTTT.